The clone carrying this T cell receptor (beta chain) has just a few counts. The data belong to a study of human T cells and chemical hapten exposure. The CDR3 covers 12 residues. CDR1 is LNHDA and CDR2 is SQIVND in the germline V gene (reference sequence). V shed 9 bases and J shed 5 bases, with 11 bases lying between them. The time point: patch test 1, 2 weeks after DPC sensitization. Sample treatment: therapeutic diphenylcyclopropenone sensitization with weekly scalp DPC. RNA extraction used unfractionated whole blood as the source of total RNA. TCRdb re-analysed the RACE reads in MiXCR, keeping a single row per CDR3 protein. Among 150,000 to 200,000 distinct CDR3 sequences, 14% were seen once, and the ten largest hold 1.7%.

Source: whole blood, taken in connection with sensitization to the hapten diphenylcyclopropenone (DPC). This TCR derives from a woman aged 25 to 39 with alopecia areata. Some clones in this sample may be carry-over from other donors' samples. The chain has TRBV19 and TRBJ2-1, with D possibly being TRBD1 (5 bases). The CDR3 region has the DNA TGTGCCAGCAGGGCTCTGGACAATGAGCAGTTCTTC. It is translated as CASRALDNEQFF.